The rows below give T cell receptor beta chains drawn from one sample of a study of CD8+ T cells in alopecia areata. The data were produced by immunoSEQ multiplex PCR, yet TCRdb's version contains in-frame clones alone and is incomplete. The sample carries tens of thousands of clones, 44% recorded once. Source material: NKG2D-low CD8+ T cells sorted from blood. The source of these receptors is a human donor with alopecia areata. CDR3s include the opening cysteine and the closing phenylalanine or tryptophan. Fields, in order: J gene, V gene, CDR3 protein.

. TRBV14 CASSQEAAGGYEQYF
TRBJ2-2 TRBV7-9 CASSLTENTGELFF
TRBJ2-2 TRBV2 CASITAGNTGELFF
TRBJ2-1 TRBV29-1 CSVEAGQGEQFF
TRBJ2-7 TRBV7-9 CASSLDGGLRYEQYF
TRBJ2-7 TRBV4-3 CASSQDPSGRAYEQYF
TRBJ2-1 TRBV5-6 CASSLLAGVFYNEQFF
TRBJ2-7 TRBV29-1 CSVEEDRPYEQYF
TRBJ2-7 TRBV5-1 CASSFFGGSYEQYF
TRBJ1-3 TRBV7-2 CASSLRRDGFGNTIYF
TRBJ1-4 TRBV7-8 CASSPPTDGKLFF
TRBJ1-1 TRBV28 CASSSPLNTEAFF
TRBJ2-7 TRBV30 CAWSVDLGASYEQYF
TRBJ2-7 TRBV30 CAWGDEGYEQYF
TRBJ2-2 TRBV7-2 CASSLGLGGELFF
TRBJ1-2 TRBV5-1 CASSHDRGSGYTF
. TRBV29-1 CSVEGGSKFGYEQYF